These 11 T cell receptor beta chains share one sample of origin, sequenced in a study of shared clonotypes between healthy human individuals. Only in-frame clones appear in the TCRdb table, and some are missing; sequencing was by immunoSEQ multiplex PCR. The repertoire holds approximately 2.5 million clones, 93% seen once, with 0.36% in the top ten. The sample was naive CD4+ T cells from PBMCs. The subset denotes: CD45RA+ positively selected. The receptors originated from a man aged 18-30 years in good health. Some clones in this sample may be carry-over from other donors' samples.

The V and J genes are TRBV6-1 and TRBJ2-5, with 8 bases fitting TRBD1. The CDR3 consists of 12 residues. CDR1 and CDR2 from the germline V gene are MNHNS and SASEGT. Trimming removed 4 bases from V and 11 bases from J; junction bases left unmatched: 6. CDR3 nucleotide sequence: TGTGCCAGCAGTGTCGGGACAGGTGAGCAGTACTTC. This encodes CASSVGTGEQYF.

The CDR3 nucleotides are TGTGCCAGCAGTTTTATGTTAGGCTTTACCGGGGAGCTGTTTTTT. Its protein is CASSFMLGFTGELFF. The chain links TRBV28 to TRBJ2-2; D is undetermined. V lost 3 bases and J 5 bases, leaving 13 bases between the germline ends. The CDR3 totals 15 residues. The germline V gene encodes CDR1 MDHEN and CDR2 SYDVKM.

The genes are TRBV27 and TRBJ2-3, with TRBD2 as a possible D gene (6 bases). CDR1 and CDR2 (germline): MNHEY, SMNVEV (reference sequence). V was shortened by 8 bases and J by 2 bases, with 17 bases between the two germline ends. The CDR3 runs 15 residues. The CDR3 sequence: CASGGLPIFTDTQYF. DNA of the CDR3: TGTGCCAGCGGAGGACTACCGATCTTCACAGATACGCAGTATTTT.

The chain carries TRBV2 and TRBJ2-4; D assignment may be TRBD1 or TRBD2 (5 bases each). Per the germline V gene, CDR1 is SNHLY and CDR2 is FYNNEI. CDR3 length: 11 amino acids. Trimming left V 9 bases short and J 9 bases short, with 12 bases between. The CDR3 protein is CASLEGSIQYF. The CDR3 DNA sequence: TGTGCCAGTCTTGAGGGGAGCATTCAGTACTTC.

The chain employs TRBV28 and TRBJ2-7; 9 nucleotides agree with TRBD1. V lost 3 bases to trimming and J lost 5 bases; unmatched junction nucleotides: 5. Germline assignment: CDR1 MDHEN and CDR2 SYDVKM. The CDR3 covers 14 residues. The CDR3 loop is CASSLSGQGNEQYF. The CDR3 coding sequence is TGTGCCAGCAGTTTGTCGGGACAGGGAAACGAGCAGTACTTC.

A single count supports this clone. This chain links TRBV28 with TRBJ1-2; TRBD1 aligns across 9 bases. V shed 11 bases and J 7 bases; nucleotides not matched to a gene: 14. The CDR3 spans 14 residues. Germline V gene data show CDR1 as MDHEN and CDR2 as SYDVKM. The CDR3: CAYRGQGVVGGYTF. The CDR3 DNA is TGTGCCTACAGGGGGCAGGGGGTGGTTGGTGGCTACACCTTC.

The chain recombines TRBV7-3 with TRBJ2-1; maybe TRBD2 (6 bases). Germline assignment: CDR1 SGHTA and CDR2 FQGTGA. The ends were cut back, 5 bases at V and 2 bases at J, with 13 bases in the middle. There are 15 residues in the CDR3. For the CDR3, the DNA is TGTGCCAGCAGCCCCGGGACTCAACCCTACAATGAGCAGTTCTTC. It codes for CASSPGTQPYNEQFF.

CDR3 in DNA: TGTGCCAGCTCGGGGGGTAGCAATCAGCCCCAGCATTTT. It specifies CASSGGSNQPQHF. The V and J genes are TRBV27 and TRBJ1-5, with a tentative D call TRBD1 (5 bases). Trimming left V 8 bases short and J 0 bases short, with 8 bases between. The V gene's germline CDR1 is MNHEY and CDR2 SMNVEV (reference sequence). This CDR3 is built from 13 residues.

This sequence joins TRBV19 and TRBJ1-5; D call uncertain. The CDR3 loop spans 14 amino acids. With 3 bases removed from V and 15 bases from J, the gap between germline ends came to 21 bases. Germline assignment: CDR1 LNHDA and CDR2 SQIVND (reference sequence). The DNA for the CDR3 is TGTGCCAGTAGTATCCTCCAAGGGAGAGGTTCACTGCATTTT. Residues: CASSILQGRGSLHF.

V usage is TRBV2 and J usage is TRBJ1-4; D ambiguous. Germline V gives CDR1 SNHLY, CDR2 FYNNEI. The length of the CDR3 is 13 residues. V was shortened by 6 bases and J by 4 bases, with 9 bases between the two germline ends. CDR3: CASRAPGNEKLFF. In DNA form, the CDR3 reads TGTGCCAGCAGAGCACCGGGTAATGAAAAACTGTTTTTT.

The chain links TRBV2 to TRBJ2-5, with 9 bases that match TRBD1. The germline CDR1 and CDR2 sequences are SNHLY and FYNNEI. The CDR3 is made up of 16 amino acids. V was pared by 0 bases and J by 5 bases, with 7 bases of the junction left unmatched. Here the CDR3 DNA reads TGTGCCAGCAGTGAAGCGCTAGGGACAGGGTTGGAGACCCAGTACTTC. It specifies CASSEALGTGLETQYF.